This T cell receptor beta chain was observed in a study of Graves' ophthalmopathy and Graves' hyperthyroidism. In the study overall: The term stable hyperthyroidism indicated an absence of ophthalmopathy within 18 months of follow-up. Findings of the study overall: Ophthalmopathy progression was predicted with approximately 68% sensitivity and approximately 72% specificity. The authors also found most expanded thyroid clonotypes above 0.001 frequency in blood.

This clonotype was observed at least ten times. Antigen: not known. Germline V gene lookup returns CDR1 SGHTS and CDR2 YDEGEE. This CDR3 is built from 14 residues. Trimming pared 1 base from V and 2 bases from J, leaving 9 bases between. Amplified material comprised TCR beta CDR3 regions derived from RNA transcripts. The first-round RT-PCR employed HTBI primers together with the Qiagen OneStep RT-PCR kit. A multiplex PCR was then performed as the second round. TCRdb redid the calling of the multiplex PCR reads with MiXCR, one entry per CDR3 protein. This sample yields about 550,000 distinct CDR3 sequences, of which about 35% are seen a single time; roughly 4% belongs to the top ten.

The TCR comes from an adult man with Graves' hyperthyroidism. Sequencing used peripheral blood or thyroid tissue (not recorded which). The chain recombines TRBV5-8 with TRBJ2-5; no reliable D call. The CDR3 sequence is CASSLPGGQETQYF. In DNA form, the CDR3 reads TGTGCCAGCAGCTTGCCTGGCGGACAAGAGACCCAGTACTTC.